This entry lists 27 T cell receptor beta chains sequenced from one sample in a study of cytomegalovirus exposure and HLA in healthy donors. Amplification used 60 Vbeta primers and 13 Jbeta primers. The assay was immunoSEQ multiplex PCR, and TCRdb's table has in-frame clones only and misses some. The sample has roughly 150,000 clones; 80% to 90% are singletons. Input material: PBMCs. Receptors were obtained from a woman in her late teens or twenties in good health and CMV-seronegative.

This chain's CDR3 is CASSVFELGSYNEQFF. CDR3 nucleotides: TGTGCCAGCAGCGTTTTTGAGCTCGGCTCCTACAATGAGCAGTTCTTC. This chain connects TRBV9 to TRBJ2-1, with D uncertain. Germline V lookup: CDR1 SGDLS, CDR2 YYNGEE. This CDR3 is 16 amino acids long. The ends were cut back, 2 bases at V and 0 bases at J, with 12 bases in the middle. The whole variable domain, filled in from reference TRBV9 and TRBJ2-1, reads DSGVTQTPKHLITATGQRVTLRCSPRSGDLSVYWYQQSLDQGLQFLIQYYNGEERAKGNILERFSAQQFPDLHSELNLSSLELGDSALYFCASSVFELGSYNEQFFGPGTRLTVL.

This rearrangement joins TRBV28 to TRBJ1-2, with D possibly TRBD1 on 5 matching bases. V was pared by 3 bases and J by 8 bases, with 13 bases between. Germline loops: CDR1 MDHEN, CDR2 SYDVKM. There are 13 residues in the CDR3. CDR3 in DNA: TGTGCCAGCAGTTTCAACGGGGGTCAAGGCTACACCTTC. It encodes CASSFNGGQGYTF.

This sequence joins TRBV10-3 and TRBJ2-5; D is uncertain. CDR1 is ENHRY, CDR2 SYGVKD, per germline. Trimming pared 2 bases from V and 6 bases from J, leaving 7 bases between. This CDR3 has 12 residues. For the CDR3, the DNA is TGTGCCATCAGTGAGGTACAGCAGACCCAGTACTTC. Its translation: CAISEVQQTQYF.

The CDR3 spells CASSPRQVTYNEQFF. The CDR3 DNA follows: TGTGCCAGCAGCCCTCGACAGGTCACCTACAATGAGCAGTTCTTC. J is TRBJ2-1 and V is TRBV9; D might be TRBD1 (6 bases). Germline V lookup: CDR1 SGDLS, CDR2 YYNGEE. V was trimmed by 4 bases and J by 2 bases, leaving 13 bases between them. This CDR3 region has 15 residues.

The genes are TRBV2 and TRBJ1-2; D uncertain. This CDR3 comprises 14 residues. Germline CDR1 reads SNHLY; CDR2 reads FYNNEI. Trimming cost V 0 bases and J 10 bases, with 15 bases left between them. The DNA of the CDR3 is TGTGCCAGCAGTGAAGCGGCGGGGATTGGAGACTACACCTTC. Translating gives CASSEAAGIGDYTF.

The J gene is TRBJ2-3, the V gene TRBV30, with 8 bases aligning to TRBD1. V shed 1 base and J 2 bases; nucleotides not matched to a gene: 5. The germline gives CDR1 GTSNPN, CDR2 SVGIG (reference sequence). This CDR3 spans 15 amino acids. The chain's CDR3 is CAWSGGQGPTDTQYF. The CDR3 DNA sequence: TGTGCCTGGAGTGGCGGACAGGGACCCACAGATACGCAGTATTTT.

The chain joins TRBV2 to TRBJ1-3; 9 bases line up with TRBD1. V shed 8 bases, J shed 3 bases, and the junction held 8 bases outside the gene matches. The CDR3 loop spans 15 amino acids. Germline V gene data show CDR1 as SNHLY and CDR2 as FYNNEI. The CDR3 here is CASRMGQGIGNTIYF. CDR3 DNA sequence: TGTGCCAGCCGTATGGGACAGGGTATTGGAAACACCATATATTTT.

The chain links TRBV4-3 to TRBJ2-5; weak D call: TRBD1 (6 bases). Germline CDR1 and CDR2: LGHNA and YSLEER. Trimming removed 1 base at V and 1 base at J, with 10 bases between. This CDR3 is 15 amino acids long. The CDR3: CASSQATGFQETQYF. The DNA for the CDR3 is TGCGCCAGCAGCCAAGCGACAGGATTCCAAGAGACCCAGTACTTC.

This clone was counted a few times. Here the CDR3 reads CASSTGGSGEKLFF. CDR3 bases: TGCGCCAGCTCAACAGGGGGGTCTGGGGAAAAACTGTTTTTT. The rearrangement joins TRBV5-1 to TRBJ1-4; 8 bases align to TRBD1. The V gene end was trimmed by 7 bases and the J gene end by 8 bases; junction bases not matched to a gene: 10. The CDR3 loop spans 14 amino acids. Germline CDR1 and CDR2: SGHRS and YFSETQ.

V is TRBV2 and J is TRBJ2-2; 9 nucleotides line up with TRBD2. The ends lost 0 bases at V and 2 bases at J; junction bases unmatched: 4. Germline assignment: CDR1 SNHLY and CDR2 FYNNEI. The CDR3 is made up of 17 amino acids. CDR3 protein: CASSEASGGLNTGELFF. In nucleotides, the CDR3 is TGTGCCAGCAGTGAAGCTAGCGGGGGACTTAACACCGGGGAGCTGTTTTTT.

This chain uses TRBV28 with TRBJ1-5; D remains ambiguous. Trimming stripped 7 bases from V and 8 bases from J, with 24 bases between. The CDR3 has 16 residues. CDR1 and CDR2 from the germline V gene are MDHEN and SYDVKM. The CDR3 DNA is TGTGCCAGCACCACCCGCCCCAGTCTGGTTTTGGAGCCCCAGCATTTT. Amino acids: CASTTRPSLVLEPQHF. Drawing the rest from reference TRBV28 and TRBJ1-5, the complete variable domain is DVKVTQSSRYLVKRTGEKVFLECVQDMDHENMFWYRQDPGLGLRLIYFSYDVKMKEKGDIPEGYSVSREKKERFSLILESASTNQTSMYLCASTTRPSLVLEPQHFGDGTRLSIL.

In this sample, this clone turned up once. CDR3 sequence reads: CASSLETGTGMHNEQFF. The CDR3 bases are TGTGCCAGCAGCTTAGAAACCGGGACAGGGATGCACAATGAGCAGTTCTTC. V gene TRBV11-3 combines with J gene TRBJ2-1; 9 bases agree with TRBD1. Germline CDR1 SGHNT, CDR2 YENEEA. The CDR3 is made up of 17 amino acids. Trimming removed 0 bases from V and 5 bases from J; junction bases left unmatched: 8.

This CDR3 is CATSRERAGVTGELFF. For the CDR3, the DNA is TGTGCCACCAGCAGAGAACGTGCGGGGGTCACCGGGGAGCTGTTTTTT. The rearrangement links TRBV15 to TRBJ2-2; 7 nucleotides line up with TRBD2. Germline CDR1 and CDR2: LNHNV and YYDKDF (reference sequence). The trim removed 0 bases at V and 4 bases at J, leaving 5 bases unmatched. This CDR3 region has 16 residues.

The chain has TRBV7-2 and TRBJ2-3; 8 bases match TRBD2. The V and J ends lost 5 bases and 4 bases, in that order; junction bases with no gene match: 11. The CDR3 loop spans 16 amino acids. CDR1 is SGHTA and CDR2 is FQGNSA in the germline V gene. The CDR3 nucleotides are TGTGCCAGCAGCCCCAACCGGGCGGGGGGCGCAGATACGCAGTATTTT. It is translated as CASSPNRAGGADTQYF.

This clone was counted a few times. V and J are TRBV27 and TRBJ2-7; 7 nucleotides align to TRBD2. The V segment lost 3 bases and the J segment 7 bases; nucleotides outside the gene matches: 9. Per germline, CDR1 MNHEY and CDR2 SMNVEV (reference sequence). CDR3 size: 14 residues. For the CDR3, the DNA is TGTGCCAGCAGTTTTTTCGGGACTACCGGTGAGCAGTACTTC. As protein: CASSFFGTTGEQYF.

V usage is TRBV7-2 and J usage is TRBJ2-1; D ambiguous. The V gene's germline CDR1 is SGHTA and CDR2 FQGNSA. This CDR3 comprises 15 residues. The V gene lost 0 bases and the J gene lost 0 bases, with 6 bases spanning the gap. CDR3 in amino acids: CASSLAFSSYNEQFF. In nucleotides, the CDR3 is TGTGCCAGCAGCTTAGCGTTTAGCTCCTACAATGAGCAGTTCTTC.

The chain couples TRBV5-4 to TRBJ2-7; TRBD1 might be the D (5 bases). CDR3 size: 14 residues. V was shortened by 2 bases and J by 2 bases, with 11 bases between the two germline ends. Germline V gives CDR1 SGHNT, CDR2 YYREEE (reference sequence). CDR3 amino acids: CASSLSGRAYEQYF. The CDR3 DNA sequence: TGTGCCAGCAGCTTATCAGGCAGGGCCTACGAGCAGTACTTC.

The chain is built from TRBV19 and TRBJ2-7; D perhaps matches TRBD2 (5 bases). The germline V and J ends were trimmed by 4 bases and 2 bases, with 12 bases remaining between them. The germline V gene has CDR1 LNHDA and CDR2 SQIVND (reference sequence). CDR3 length equals 14 residues. The CDR3 loop reads CASSTGLTTYEQYF. The CDR3 DNA reads TGTGCCAGTAGTACCGGACTGACCACCTACGAGCAGTACTTC. Full variable domain (outside the CDR3, taken from reference TRBV19 and TRBJ2-7): DGGITQSPKYLFRKEGQNVTLSCEQNLNHDAMYWYRQDPGQGLRLIYYSQIVNDFQKGDIAEGYSVSREKKESFPLTVTSAQKNPTAFYLCASSTGLTTYEQYFGPGTRLTVT.

V gene TRBV30 combines with J gene TRBJ1-5, with 9 bases fitting TRBD1. Germline assignment: CDR1 GTSNPN and CDR2 SVGIG (reference sequence). This CDR3 is built from 14 residues. Trimming took 2 bases from V and 7 from J; bases not matched to a gene: 6. The CDR3: CAWSQGQGSQPQHF. The CDR3, as DNA: TGTGCCTGGAGTCAGGGACAGGGTAGCCAGCCCCAGCATTTT.

CDR3 sequence (DNA): TGTGCCAGCAGCTTGGGGCCCGGCAGGGCTAGCACAGATACGCAGTATTTT. Protein: CASSLGPGRASTDTQYF. The chain is built from TRBV5-4 and TRBJ2-3, with D tentatively TRBD1 (5 bases). V shed 0 bases and J shed 0 bases, with 14 bases lying between them. The CDR3 sequence is 17 residues long. Germline V gene lookup returns CDR1 SGHNT and CDR2 YYREEE (reference sequence).

V and J are TRBV28 and TRBJ2-5, with TRBD1 identical over 7 bases. Trimming took 3 bases from V and 2 from J; bases not matched to a gene: 3. The CDR3 runs to 14 residues. Germline CDR1 MDHEN, CDR2 SYDVKM. The CDR3 sequence: CASSLAGGQETQYF. CDR3 in DNA: TGTGCCAGCAGTTTGGCAGGGGGTCAAGAGACCCAGTACTTC.

The V and J genes are TRBV6-1 and TRBJ2-7; D might be TRBD2 (6 bases). Looked up from germline, CDR1 is MNHNS and CDR2 is SASEGT. The CDR3 has 16 amino acids. Trimming pared 3 bases from V and 5 bases from J, leaving 20 bases between. Here the CDR3 DNA reads TGTGCCAGCAGTGATGAGGAGGGAGGTGGTGCTCACGAGCAGTACTTC. Translation gives CASSDEEGGGAHEQYF.

CDR3 in amino acids: CAWSAGGGQPQHF. Here the CDR3 DNA reads TGTGCCTGGAGTGCGGGGGGGGGTCAGCCCCAGCATTTT. V is TRBV30 and J is TRBJ1-5; D may be TRBD1 (5 bases). The CDR3 totals 13 residues. Germline lookup yields CDR1 GTSNPN and CDR2 SVGIG (reference sequence). V was clipped by 1 base and J by 6 bases, with 10 bases between them. The full variable domain, in which reference TRBV30 and TRBJ1-5 provide the parts outside the CDR3, is SQTIHQWPATLVQPVGSPLSLECTVEGTSNPNLYWYRQAAGRGLQLLFYSVGIGQISSEVPQNLSASRPQDRQFILSSKKLLLSDSGFYLCAWSAGGGQPQHFGDGTRLSIL.

This clone was seen a few times. V and J are TRBV29-1 and TRBJ1-2, with TRBD1 matching 12 bases. J gave up 8 bases and V 6 bases, and 4 bases lay outside the gene matches. From germline, CDR1 is SQVTM and CDR2 ANQGSEA. This CDR3 has 12 amino acids. CDR3 residues: CSVGTGGRGYTF. In nucleotides, the CDR3 is TGCAGCGTCGGGACAGGGGGCAGGGGCTACACCTTC.

In regard to this clone: The junction and the germline gene differ at one end; a read error may be behind it. The V call is TRBV28, the J call TRBJ2-6; 8 nucleotides align to TRBD1. This CDR3 has 15 residues. Germline V gives CDR1 MDHEN, CDR2 SYDVKM. The CDR3 is CASSTRGPGASVLTF. The CDR3 coding sequence is TGTGCCAGCAGTACCAGGGGGCCTGGGGCCAGCGTCCTGACTTTC. Variable domain in full (rest from reference TRBV28 and TRBJ2-6): DVKVTQSSRYLVKRTGEKVFLECVQDMDHENMFWYRQDPGLGLRLIYFSYDVKMKEKGDIPEGYSVSREKKERFSLILESASTNQTSMYLCASSTRGPGASVLTFGAGSRLTVL.

V is TRBV5-4 and J is TRBJ2-3; the match to TRBD2 covers 9 bases. Germline V gives CDR1 SGHNT, CDR2 YYREEE (reference sequence). The CDR3 is made up of 15 amino acids. Unmatched junction bases numbered 3, after V lost 4 bases and J lost 0 bases. CDR3 region: CASSPRGGSTDTQYF. CDR3 bases: TGTGCCAGCAGCCCGCGGGGGGGAAGCACAGATACGCAGTATTTT.

This CDR3 reads CASSLVGGAWNEQFF. The CDR3 coding sequence is TGTGCCAGCAGTTTAGTTGGGGGGGCGTGGAATGAGCAGTTCTTC. This sequence joins TRBV28 and TRBJ2-1; tentative D call: TRBD2 (7 bases). V lost 2 bases to trimming and J lost 7 bases, with 15 bases between them. The germline gives CDR1 MDHEN, CDR2 SYDVKM. There are 15 residues in the CDR3.